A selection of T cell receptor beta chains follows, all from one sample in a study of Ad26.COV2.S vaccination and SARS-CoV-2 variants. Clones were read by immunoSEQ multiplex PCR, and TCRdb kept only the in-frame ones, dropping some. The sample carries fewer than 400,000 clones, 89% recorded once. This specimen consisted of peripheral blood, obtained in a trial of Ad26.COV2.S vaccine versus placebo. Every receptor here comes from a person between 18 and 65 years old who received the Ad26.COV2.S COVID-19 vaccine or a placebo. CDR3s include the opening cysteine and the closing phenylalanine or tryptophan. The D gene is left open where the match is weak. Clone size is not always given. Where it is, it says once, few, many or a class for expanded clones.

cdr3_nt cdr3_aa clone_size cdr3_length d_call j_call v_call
TGTGCCAGCAGCTTGGTTAACTATGGCTACACCTTC CASSLVNYGYTF - 12 - TRBJ1-2 TRBV7-9
TGTGCCAGCTCACCACTAGCGGGAGCCGGGGAGCTGTTTTTT CASSPLAGAGELFF - 14 TRBD2 TRBJ2-2 TRBV18
TGCGCCAGCAGCCCCGAACCTCAGGGGGTTAATTCACCCCTCCACTTT CASSPEPQGVNSPLHF - 16 TRBD1 TRBJ1-6 TRBV5-1
TGTGCCAGCAGCGCTCGACTAGCGGGAGGGCCGGGGACCGGGGAGCTGTTTTTT CASSARLAGGPGTGELFF - 18 TRBD2 TRBJ2-2 TRBV9
TGTGCCAGCAGTGGTTCGGGTGCCGAGCAGTACTTC CASSGSGAEQYF - 12 - TRBJ2-7 TRBV2
TGTGCCAGCAGCTTAGACGCATTGGCGGACAGGGGGGCAGATACGCAGTATTTT CASSLDALADRGADTQYF - 18 TRBD1 TRBJ2-3 TRBV11-2
TGTGCCAGCAGTGAAACGGGCCTCAATCAGCCCCAGCATTTT CASSETGLNQPQHF - 14 - TRBJ1-5 TRBV2
TGTGCCAGCAGCTTGGAAGACACCACCGGGGAGCTGTTTTTT CASSLEDTTGELFF - 14 - TRBJ2-2 TRBV11-3
TGTGCCACCAGCAGAGAATATCGGGCGCGGGGCACAGATACGCAGTATTTT CATSREYRARGTDTQYF - 17 - TRBJ2-3 TRBV15
TGTGCCTGGAGTGTCCTGGGACAGGGGGCTAGTGCTTTCTTT CAWSVLGQGASAFF once 14 TRBD1 TRBJ1-1 TRBV30
TGTGCCAGCAGTTTCGGGGGGCCCCAGCATTTT CASSFGGPQHF once 11 - TRBJ1-5 TRBV12-3/TRBV12-4
TGCGCCAGCAGCTCACTCCTCACCGGGGAGCTGTTTTTT CASSSLLTGELFF - 13 - TRBJ2-2 TRBV5-1
TGCGCCAGCATTCTCAATCAGCCCCAGCATTTT CASILNQPQHF - 11 - TRBJ1-5 TRBV23-1
TGTGCCACCGGGCGCTCCCCAAATGAGCAGTTCTTC CATGRSPNEQFF - 12 - TRBJ2-1 TRBV24-1
TGTGCCAGCAGGGACAGGGCCTATGGCTACACCTTC CASRDRAYGYTF - 12 TRBD1 TRBJ1-2 TRBV28
TGTGCCACCAGTGACCCCAAACAGGGGGCTAGCCAAGAGACCCAGTACTTC CATSDPKQGASQETQYF - 17 TRBD1 TRBJ2-5 TRBV24-1
TGTGCCATCAGTGAGTCGGGCACTAAAGAGACCCAGTACTTC CAISESGTKETQYF once 14 - TRBJ2-5 TRBV10-3